This entry describes one T cell receptor beta chain. This entry is derived from a study of blood T cell repertoires in COVID-19. Study-wide context: Sites across the United States, Italy and Spain contributed samples from acute and convalescent COVID-19.

Authors' data handling: Estimation of nucleated cell counts was performed using reference gene primer amplification. The protocol was immunoSEQ multiplex PCR, while the TCRdb copy is restricted to in-frame clones and leaves out a portion. The D gene and trimming were derived from the DNA, and the V and J assignments and clone size from that table. The table has about 100,000 clones, approximately 86% seen once; the top ten hold about 4.6%. The CDR3 spans 15 residues. The V segment lost 7 bases and the J segment 0 bases; nucleotides outside the gene matches: 4. The germline gives CDR1 SEHNR, CDR2 FQNEAQ (reference sequence).

The sequenced sample was peripheral blood. The chain combines TRBV7-9 with TRBJ2-2; 8 bases match TRBD1. The receptor was derived from a human donor in a cohort sampled during active COVID-19. Here the CDR3 DNA reads TGTGCCAGCAATTCGGGACAGGCGAACACCGGGGAGCTGTTTTTT. Its protein is CASNSGQANTGELFF. Full variable domain (outside the CDR3, taken from reference TRBV7-9 and TRBJ2-2): DTGVSQNPRHKITKRGQNVTFRCDPISEHNRLYWYRQTLGQGPEFLTYFQNEAQLEKSRLLSDRFSAERPKGSFSTLEIQRTEQGDSAMYLCASNSGQANTGELFFGEGSRLTVL.